These T cell receptor beta chains were read from a single sample in a study of cytomegalovirus exposure and HLA in healthy donors. Assay: immunoSEQ multiplex PCR; the TCRdb copy retains only in-frame clones and omits some. The sample contains some 110,000 clones, approximately 94% of which appear only once. Sequencing was done on a sample of PBMCs. All receptors derive from a woman under 30 in good health and CMV-seronegative. Both conserved end residues are part of each CDR3. A D gene is named only where the DNA matches it firmly.

>.|TRBJ1-2|TRBV7-9
CASSQNIGVQKANYGYTF
TGTGCCAGCAGCCAGAATATCGGGGTGCAGAAAGCAAACTATGGCTACACCTTC
>.|TRBJ1-3|TRBV28
CASIGNTIYF
TGTGCCAGTATCGGGAACACCATATATTTT
>TRBD1|TRBJ1-4|TRBV7-9
CASSAGQGLEKLFF
TGTGCCAGCAGCGCGGGACAGGGGTTAGAAAAACTGTTTTTT
>.|TRBJ1-1|TRBV5-1
CASSEQGGDTEAFF
TGCGCCAGCAGCGAACAGGGTGGAGACACTGAAGCTTTCTTT
>TRBD2|TRBJ2-3|TRBV28
CASSFLYSGGDTDTQYF
TGTGCCAGCAGTTTTCTTTATAGCGGGGGAGACACAGATACGCAGTATTTT
>TRBD1|TRBJ2-1|TRBV29-1
CSVATGTVNNEQFF
TGCAGCGTTGCTACCGGGACAGTAAACAATGAGCAGTTCTTC
>TRBD2|TRBJ2-2|TRBV6-1
CASTTSGTTGELFF
TGTGCCAGCACTACTAGCGGGACCACCGGGGAGCTGTTTTTT
>.|TRBJ1-2|TRBV2
CASSEVGRGVDGYTF
TGTGCCAGCAGTGAAGTCGGCCGGGGAGTCGATGGCTACACCTTC
>.|TRBJ2-7|TRBV4-1
CASSPVGAYEQYF
TGCGCCAGCAGCCCAGTAGGGGCTTACGAGCAGTACTTC
>TRBD2|TRBJ2-6|TRBV7-3
CASSRNYLAGGPSSGANVLTF
TGTGCCAGCAGCCGAAACTACCTAGCGGGGGGGCCTAGCTCTGGGGCCAACGTCCTGACTTTC
>TRBD2|TRBJ2-2|TRBV30
CAWSAIAGGPTGELFF
TGTGCCTGGAGTGCCATAGCGGGGGGGCCGACCGGGGAGCTGTTTTTT
>.|TRBJ1-4|TRBV7-6
CASSLGQVLATNEKLFF
TGTGCCAGCAGCTTAGGGCAGGTACTTGCAACTAATGAAAAACTGTTTTTT
>TRBD2|TRBJ2-4|TRBV20-1
CSAGLDDIQYF
TGCAGTGCCGGACTAGATGACATTCAGTACTTC